These T cell receptor beta chains were read from a single sample in a study of cytomegalovirus exposure and HLA in healthy donors. The table came from immunoSEQ multiplex PCR; TCRdb's copy has only in-frame clones and leaves some out. The data contain roughly 100,000 clones, approximately 80% of them singletons. Sequencing was performed on PBMCs. The receptors were sampled from a woman aged 18-30 years in good health and CMV-seropositive. Each CDR3 is given with its conserved first and last residue. D genes are given only for firm matches. A clone size is listed for some rows: how often the clone was seen (once, few, many), or a class if it is expanded.

size: once; D: .; J: TRBJ2-1; V: TRBV13; DNA: TGTGCCAGCAGCCCAAACCTAGCGATCCCATCCAATGAGCAGTTCTTC; CDR3: CASSPNLAIPSNEQFF
size: .; D: TRBD1; J: TRBJ1-5; V: TRBV5-1; DNA: TGCGCCAGCAGCTTGGGGACAGGGTCCAGCAATCAGCCCCAGCATTTT; CDR3: CASSLGTGSSNQPQHF
size: .; D: .; J: TRBJ1-1; V: TRBV7-9; DNA: TGTGCCAGCAGCTTATTTGGGGGCGGCACTGAAGCTTTCTTT; CDR3: CASSLFGGGTEAFF
size: .; D: TRBD2; J: TRBJ2-5; V: TRBV7-8; DNA: TGTGCCAGCAGCGTCGGGACTAGCGGGACCCAAGAGACCCAGTACTTC; CDR3: CASSVGTSGTQETQYF
size: .; D: TRBD2; J: TRBJ2-7; V: TRBV28; DNA: TGTGCCAGCAGTTTATTGGCTAGCGGGAGCTCCTACGAGCAGTACTTC; CDR3: CASSLLASGSSYEQYF
size: .; D: .; J: TRBJ2-5; V: TRBV12-5; DNA: TGTGCTAGTGGTTTGGCTAGCGACCCCCAAGAGACCCAGTACTTC; CDR3: CASGLASDPQETQYF
size: .; D: .; J: TRBJ2-2; V: TRBV9; DNA: TGTGCCAGCAGCGCACCCGGGAGACACGCCGGGGAGCTGTTTTTT; CDR3: CASSAPGRHAGELFF
size: .; D: TRBD1; J: TRBJ2-7; V: TRBV5-1; DNA: TGCGCCAGCAGCTTACTGACAGGGGCCTACGAGCAGTACTTC; CDR3: CASSLLTGAYEQYF
size: .; D: TRBD1; J: TRBJ2-1; V: TRBV14; DNA: TGTGCCAGCAGCCTTGCGGTAGGGGACAGGACCAACAATGAGCAGTTCTTC; CDR3: CASSLAVGDRTNNEQFF
size: few; D: .; J: TRBJ1-2; V: TRBV15; DNA: TGTGCCACCAGCAGAGATCTGGGAGGGGGCTATGGCTACACCTTC; CDR3: CATSRDLGGGYGYTF
size: .; D: TRBD2; J: TRBJ2-7; V: TRBV5-6; DNA: TGTGCCAGCAGCTTTGCCGGGACTAGCGGGAGATACGAGCAGTACTTC; CDR3: CASSFAGTSGRYEQYF
size: few; D: .; J: TRBJ2-1; V: TRBV28; DNA: TGTGCCAGCAGTACTGGACTGCCTGGGTCCTACAATGAGCAGTTCTTC; CDR3: CASSTGLPGSYNEQFF
size: .; D: .; J: TRBJ2-7; V: TRBV14; DNA: TGTGCCAGCAGCCCCTTAGACCCACCGGCGGCCTACGAGCAGTACTTC; CDR3: CASSPLDPPAAYEQYF
size: .; D: TRBD1; J: TRBJ2-7; V: TRBV5-1; DNA: TGCGCCAGCAGCTCCGGACAGGATGTCTACGAGCAGTACTTC; CDR3: CASSSGQDVYEQYF
size: .; D: TRBD1; J: TRBJ2-7; V: TRBV12-5; DNA: TGTGCTAGTGCCTCCCCGGGACAGCGTCCCTACGAGCAGTACTTC; CDR3: CASASPGQRPYEQYF
size: .; D: .; J: TRBJ2-7; V: TRBV28; DNA: TGTGCCAGCAGCCCCGACACCTCCTACGAGCAGTACTTC; CDR3: CASSPDTSYEQYF
size: .; D: .; J: TRBJ2-7; V: TRBV9; DNA: TGTGCCAGCAGTTCCTCGCCAGGGGCTAGTGAGCAGTACTTC; CDR3: CASSSSPGASEQYF
size: few; D: TRBD2; J: TRBJ2-1; V: TRBV6-1; DNA: TGTGCCAGCAGTCGGGGACTAGCGGAGAACAATGAGCAGTTCTTC; CDR3: CASSRGLAENNEQFF
size: few; D: TRBD1; J: TRBJ1-4; V: TRBV4-2; DNA: TGTGCCAGCAGCCAAGTGGGCCGGGACAGAGAGGAAAAACTGTTTTTT; CDR3: CASSQVGRDREEKLFF
size: .; D: TRBD1; J: TRBJ1-2; V: TRBV2; DNA: TGTGCCAGCAGTGGTCTGGCAGGGGGCGCTGGCTACACCTTC; CDR3: CASSGLAGGAGYTF
size: .; D: TRBD1; J: TRBJ1-2; V: TRBV29-1; DNA: TGCAGCGTGGACAGGGGGAACTATGGCTACACCTTC; CDR3: CSVDRGNYGYTF
size: .; D: .; J: TRBJ2-7; V: TRBV5-4; DNA: TGTGCCAGCAGCTTCCGAGGGCCGAGCTCCTACGAGCAGTACTTC; CDR3: CASSFRGPSSYEQYF
size: .; D: .; J: TRBJ2-3; V: TRBV5-4; DNA: TGTGCCAGCAGCTCGGGGGAAGATACGCAGTATTTT; CDR3: CASSSGEDTQYF
size: .; D: TRBD2; J: TRBJ2-7; V: TRBV11-2; DNA: TGTGCCAGCAGCCCGTTGGTTTCAGCGGGGAACTACGAGCAGTACTTC; CDR3: CASSPLVSAGNYEQYF
size: .; D: .; J: TRBJ1-4; V: TRBV18; DNA: TGTGCCAGCTCACCACCAGTCGGATCCGGGGAAAATGAAAAACTGTTTTTT; CDR3: CASSPPVGSGENEKLFF
size: .; D: .; J: TRBJ2-1; V: TRBV7-6; DNA: TGTGCCAGCAGCCCAGTGGGCGGGACGTCCTACAATGAGCAGTTCTTC; CDR3: CASSPVGGTSYNEQFF
size: few; D: .; J: TRBJ1-1; V: TRBV7-9; DNA: TGTGCCAGCAGCTTGGGAGGAGGTACTGAAGCTTTCTTT; CDR3: CASSLGGGTEAFF
size: few; D: .; J: TRBJ2-5; V: TRBV11-2; DNA: TGTGCCAGCAGCTTAGAGTACGCAGGTCAAGAGACCCAGTACTTC; CDR3: CASSLEYAGQETQYF
size: .; D: TRBD2; J: TRBJ2-2; V: TRBV14; DNA: TGTGCCAGCAGCCAAGAGGGGCTAGCGGGAAGGTGGTACACCGGGGAGCTGTTTTTT; CDR3: CASSQEGLAGRWYTGELFF
size: .; D: TRBD2; J: TRBJ2-3; V: TRBV9; DNA: TGTGCCAGCAGCGTAGACGGACTAGCGGGAGGAGATACGCAGTATTTT; CDR3: CASSVDGLAGGDTQYF
size: .; D: .; J: TRBJ2-5; V: TRBV27; DNA: .; CDR3: CASSTSGLETQYF
size: .; D: TRBD1; J: TRBJ2-1; V: TRBV10-3; DNA: TGTGCCATCAGTGTGGGACAGCCTCTGGGCGGCTACAATGAGCAGTTCTTC; CDR3: CAISVGQPLGGYNEQFF
size: few; D: .; J: TRBJ1-1; V: TRBV6-1; DNA: TGTGCCAGCAGTGAATTGATAAGCTCTGAAGCTTTCTTT; CDR3: CASSELISSEAFF
size: few; D: .; J: TRBJ2-2; V: TRBV10-2; DNA: TGCGCCAGCAGTGACCCCCGGGGGGCCACCGGGGAGCTGTTTTTT; CDR3: CASSDPRGATGELFF
size: .; D: TRBD1; J: TRBJ1-5; V: TRBV6-5; DNA: TGTGCCTGTACAGGGGGTGTCAATCAGCCCCAGCATTTT; CDR3: CACTGGVNQPQHF
size: .; D: TRBD2; J: TRBJ2-5; V: TRBV5-8; DNA: TGTGCCAGCAGCGAGGGACTAGCGGGAGGGCGGGGAGAGACCCAGTACTTC; CDR3: CASSEGLAGGRGETQYF
size: .; D: TRBD2; J: TRBJ2-7; V: TRBV13; DNA: TGTGCCAGCAGCTTGGCTAGCGGGATCGCTCCCGAGCAGTACTTC; CDR3: CASSLASGIAPEQYF
size: .; D: TRBD1; J: TRBJ1-4; V: TRBV5-8; DNA: TGTGCCAGCAGCCCGACAGGGGTCAAGGCTAATGAAAAACTGTTTTTT; CDR3: CASSPTGVKANEKLFF
size: few; D: TRBD1; J: TRBJ2-6; V: TRBV7-7; DNA: TGTGCTAGCAGCCCCGGGACAGCCTCTGGGGCCAACGTCCTGACTTTC; CDR3: CASSPGTASGANVLTF
size: few; D: .; J: TRBJ1-2; V: TRBV6-1; DNA: TGTGCCAGCAGCGTCCCCCAGGGGCGTTATGGCTACACCTTC; CDR3: CASSVPQGRYGYTF
size: .; D: .; J: TRBJ1-5; V: TRBV28; DNA: TGTGCCAGCAGCGGTTTGACAGTTGGCAATCAGCCCCAGCATTTT; CDR3: CASSGLTVGNQPQHF
size: few; D: .; J: TRBJ1-1; V: TRBV6-1; DNA: TGTGCCAGCAGTGAAGGGACGGAGGGGACTGAAGCTTTCTTT; CDR3: CASSEGTEGTEAFF
size: .; D: TRBD2; J: TRBJ2-7; V: TRBV11-2; DNA: TGTGCCAGCAGCTTAGTCTCGGGACTAGCGTACGAGCAGTACTTC; CDR3: CASSLVSGLAYEQYF
size: .; D: .; J: TRBJ1-6; V: TRBV5-4; DNA: TGTGCCAGCAGCTTGGATAAGGGAGCGGGCTCCTATAATTCACCCCTCCACTTT; CDR3: CASSLDKGAGSYNSPLHF
size: .; D: .; J: TRBJ2-4; V: TRBV6-1; DNA: TGTGCCAGCAGGGAGGCGGGGCCCAAAAACATTCAGTACTTC; CDR3: CASREAGPKNIQYF
size: .; D: .; J: TRBJ1-1; V: TRBV7-8; DNA: TGTGCCAGCAGCTTAGAACCCGGCGGCACTGAAGCTTTCTTT; CDR3: CASSLEPGGTEAFF
size: .; D: .; J: TRBJ2-2; V: TRBV19; DNA: TGTGCCAGTACCAGGGCCGACACCGGGGAGCTGTTTTTT; CDR3: CASTRADTGELFF
size: few; D: .; J: TRBJ2-7; V: TRBV14; DNA: TGTGCCAGTCCCCCCCCTGGGAGTCACGAGCAGTACTTC; CDR3: CASPPPGSHEQYF
size: .; D: .; J: TRBJ2-5; V: TRBV5-6; DNA: TGTGCCAGCAGCTTAAGTGACGACGAGGGAGAGACCCAGTACTTC; CDR3: CASSLSDDEGETQYF
size: .; D: TRBD1; J: TRBJ1-2; V: TRBV25-1; DNA: TGTGCCAGCAGTGAGACAGGGGATGGCTACACCTTC; CDR3: CASSETGDGYTF
size: .; D: TRBD1; J: TRBJ1-4; V: TRBV2; DNA: TGTGCCAGCAGTCGACCTCGGGACAGGGCTAATGAAAAACTGTTTTTT; CDR3: CASSRPRDRANEKLFF
size: few; D: .; J: TRBJ2-7; V: TRBV30; DNA: TGTGCCTGGAGTGTATCTTGGACACCTTACGAGCAGTACTTC; CDR3: CAWSVSWTPYEQYF
size: once; D: TRBD1; J: TRBJ1-1; V: TRBV20-1; DNA: TGCAGTGCCCCGGGACAGGCCGAAGCTTTCTTT; CDR3: CSAPGQAEAFF
size: .; D: .; J: TRBJ1-5; V: TRBV4-2; DNA: TGTGCCAGCAGCCAAGATGGGGGGGGCAATCAGCCCCAGCATTTT; CDR3: CASSQDGGGNQPQHF
size: .; D: .; J: TRBJ2-7; V: TRBV7-2; DNA: TGTGCCAGCAGCTTTATGCAGGTCTCCTACGAGCAGTACTTC; CDR3: CASSFMQVSYEQYF
size: .; D: .; J: TRBJ1-1; V: TRBV6-5; DNA: TGTGCCAGCAGTTACTATGGTAGTGACGGGGACACTGAAGCTTTCTTT; CDR3: CASSYYGSDGDTEAFF
size: few; D: .; J: TRBJ1-1; V: TRBV30; DNA: TGTGCCTGGAGGGGAGAGGGAGGGTACACTGAAGCTTTCTTT; CDR3: CAWRGEGGYTEAFF
size: few; D: TRBD2; J: TRBJ2-5; V: TRBV5-4; DNA: TGTGCCAGCAGCCCAGGGACTAGCGGGAAATCAGAGACCCAGTACTTC; CDR3: CASSPGTSGKSETQYF
size: .; D: TRBD1; J: TRBJ2-2; V: TRBV15; DNA: TGTGCCACCAGCAGAGATCGGGACAGGGACATGAGCGGGGAGCTGTTTTTT; CDR3: CATSRDRDRDMSGELFF
size: .; D: TRBD1; J: TRBJ1-3; V: TRBV29-1; DNA: TGCAGCGTCCGGCAGGGGGGCGGAAACACCATATATTTT; CDR3: CSVRQGGGNTIYF